The sequence of this T cell receptor (beta chain) was determined in a study of technical replicates of blood from several donors. TCRdb keeps only in-frame clones here, not all; method: immunoSEQ multiplex PCR. This table has roughly 50,000 clones, more than 90% appearing once. CDR1 KGHSH and CDR2 LQKENI come from the germline V gene. The CDR3 is 13 residues long. The V and J ends lost 3 bases and 8 bases respectively, with 13 bases between them. The chain joins TRBV18 to TRBJ1-1; D ambiguous. Sequenced sample: PBMCs. The clonotype comes from a human donor in good health. Some clones in this sample may be carry-over from other donors' samples. CDR3 DNA: TGTGCCAGCTCACCTGTCCCTACCCGCGAAGCTTTCTTT. Its translation is CASSPVPTREAFF.